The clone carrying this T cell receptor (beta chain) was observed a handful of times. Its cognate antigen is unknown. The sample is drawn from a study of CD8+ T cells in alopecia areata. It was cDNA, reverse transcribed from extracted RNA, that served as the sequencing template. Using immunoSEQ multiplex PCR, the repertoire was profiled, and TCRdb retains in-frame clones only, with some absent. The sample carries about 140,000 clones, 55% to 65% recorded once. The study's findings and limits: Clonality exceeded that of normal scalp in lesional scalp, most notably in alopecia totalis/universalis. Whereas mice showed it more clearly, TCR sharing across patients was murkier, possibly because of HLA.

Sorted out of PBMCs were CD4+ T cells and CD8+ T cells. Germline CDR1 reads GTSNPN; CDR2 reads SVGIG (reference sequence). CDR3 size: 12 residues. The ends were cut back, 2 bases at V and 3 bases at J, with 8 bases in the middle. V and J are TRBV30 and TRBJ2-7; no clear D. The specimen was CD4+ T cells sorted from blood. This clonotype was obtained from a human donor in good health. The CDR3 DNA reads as TGTGCCTGGAGTAAGAGGCGCTACGAGCAGTACTTC. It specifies CAWSKRRYEQYF. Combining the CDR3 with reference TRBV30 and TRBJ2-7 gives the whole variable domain SQTIHQWPATLVQPVGSPLSLECTVEGTSNPNLYWYRQAAGRGLQLLFYSVGIGQISSEVPQNLSASRPQDRQFILSSKKLLLSDSGFYLCAWSKRRYEQYFGPGTRLTVT.